This is a list of T cell receptor beta chains from one sample in a study of blood T cell repertoires in COVID-19. Clones were read by immunoSEQ multiplex PCR, and TCRdb kept only the in-frame ones, dropping some. Among under 250,000 clones listed, about 86% were seen once. The material sequenced was peripheral blood. Receptor source: a man aged 80 or over with acute or convalescent COVID-19. CDR3s include the opening cysteine and the closing phenylalanine or tryptophan. A D gene is named only where the DNA matches it firmly. Rows give clone size only sometimes, using once, few, many, or a class for an expanded clone.

abundance	v_gene	d_gene	j_gene	CDR3aa	CDR3nt
-	TRBV24-1	TRBD2	TRBJ2-1	CATSDRSGGTYNEQFF	TGTGCCACCAGTGATCGTAGCGGGGGGACCTACAATGAGCAGTTCTTC
-	TRBV24-1	TRBD2	TRBJ2-1	CATSDLGLAGGSYNEQFF	TGTGCCACCAGTGATTTGGGGCTAGCGGGAGGGTCCTACAATGAGCAGTTCTTC
-	TRBV27	-	TRBJ2-6	CASSKNSLSGANVLTF	TGTGCCAGCAGCAAAAACTCTTTATCTGGGGCCAACGTCCTGACTTTC
-	TRBV28	-	TRBJ1-1	CASSRGQLNTEAFF	TGTGCCAGCAGTAGAGGACAATTGAACACTGAAGCTTTCTTT
-	TRBV4-1	TRBD1	TRBJ1-5	CASSQGTGALQPQHF	TGCGCCAGCAGCCAGGGGACAGGGGCCCTTCAGCCCCAGCATTTT
few	TRBV7-9	TRBD2	TRBJ2-5	CATIPSGEETQYF	TGTGCCACGATCCCTAGCGGGGAAGAGACCCAGTACTTC
-	TRBV19	-	TRBJ1-3	CASSGARFSGNTIYF	TGTGCCAGTAGTGGGGCCAGATTCTCTGGAAACACCATATATTTT
once	TRBV3-1/TRBV3-2	TRBD1	TRBJ1-5	CASSQDLSGGQPQHF	TGTGCCAGCAGCCAAGATTTATCAGGGGGTCAGCCCCAGCATTTT
-	TRBV19	TRBD1	TRBJ1-5	CASSATFTGGRRQPQHF	TGTGCCAGTAGTGCCACCTTTACAGGGGGGCGACGACAGCCCCAGCATTTT
-	TRBV7-2	TRBD2	TRBJ2-7	CASSPGGGGAVEQYF	TGTGCCAGCAGCCCCGGTGGCGGGGGGGCCGTCGAGCAGTACTTC
-	TRBV7-3	-	TRBJ1-1	CASSLREANTEAFF	TGTGCCAGCAGCTTACGGGAGGCGAACACTGAAGCTTTCTTT
-	TRBV18	-	TRBJ1-4	CASSPATSAGDEKLFF	TGTGCCAGCTCACCCGCAACCTCGGCAGGGGATGAAAAACTGTTTTTT
-	TRBV11-2	-	TRBJ2-3	CASSLGQGRSTDTQYF	TGTGCCAGCAGCTTAGGCCAGGGCAGGAGCACAGATACGCAGTATTTT
-	TRBV4-3	TRBD2	TRBJ2-1	CASSQVAGGYNEQFF	TGCGCCAGCAGCCAAGTGGCGGGGGGGTACAATGAGCAGTTCTTC
-	TRBV5-1	TRBD1	TRBJ1-3	CASSLTGDGNTIYF	TGCGCCAGCAGCTTAACAGGGGATGGAAACACCATATATTTT
-	TRBV7-2	TRBD1	TRBJ1-4	CASSPSRTGPNEKLFF	TGTGCCAGCAGCCCTTCCCGGACAGGGCCAAATGAAAAACTGTTTTTT
few	TRBV6-5	TRBD2	TRBJ2-1	CASSSRSGSYNEQFF	TGTGCCAGCAGTTCCCGTAGCGGGAGCTACAATGAGCAGTTCTTC
-	TRBV3-1/TRBV3-2	-	TRBJ1-1	CASSQVQGTAEAFF	TGTGCCAGCAGCCAAGTACAGGGAACCGCTGAAGCTTTCTTT
-	TRBV6-2/TRBV6-3	-	TRBJ1-5	CASSTYISGPGNQPQHF	TGTGCCAGCAGTACCTACATCTCAGGGCCAGGCAATCAGCCCCAGCATTTT
-	TRBV18	TRBD1	TRBJ2-5	CASSPPRGRETQYF	TGTGCCAGCTCACCACCGAGGGGGCGGGAGACCCAGTACTTC
-	TRBV2	-	TRBJ2-1	CASSEMTVYNEQFF	TGTGCCAGCAGTGAAATGACTGTCTACAATGAGCAGTTCTTC
-	TRBV7-8	TRBD2	TRBJ2-3	CASSFGGGYSTDTQYF	TGTGCCAGCAGCTTTGGGGGGGGATATAGCACAGATACGCAGTATTTT
once	TRBV7-2	-	TRBJ2-1	CASSSRTVSYNEQFF	TGTGCCAGCAGCTCCAGGACAGTCTCCTACAATGAGCAGTTCTTC
few	TRBV3-1/TRBV3-2	-	TRBJ1-1	CASRGGTEAFF	TGTGCCAGCAGGGGGGGTACTGAAGCTTTCTTT
-	TRBV28	-	TRBJ1-3	CASTWDGSSGNTIYF	TGTGCCAGCACCTGGGACGGGAGCTCTGGAAACACCATATATTTT
-	TRBV6-5	-	TRBJ1-2	CASSYSGQGGGYTF	TGTGCCAGCAGTTACTCGGGGCAGGGTGGCGGCTACACCTTC
once	TRBV19	-	TRBJ1-1	CASSTIARNTEAFF	TGTGCCAGTAGTACTATAGCCAGGAACACTGAAGCTTTCTTT
few	TRBV7-8	-	TRBJ1-1	CASSQFPVQAAFF	TGTGCCAGCAGCCAATTCCCGGTTCAGGCGGCTTTCTTT
-	TRBV7-2	-	TRBJ1-1	CASSLGQGALAFF	TGTGCCAGCAGCTTAGGGCAGGGCGCATTAGCTTTCTTT
-	TRBV19	-	TRBJ1-1	CASSPRRGITEAFF	TGTGCCAGTAGTCCCCGGCGGGGGATCACTGAAGCTTTCTTT
-	TRBV15	TRBD1	TRBJ1-3	CATSRDLPRTGANTIYF	TGTGCCACCAGCAGAGATCTCCCTAGGACAGGGGCGAACACCATATATTTT
-	TRBV29-1	TRBD1	TRBJ1-5	CSYRQGNQPQHF	TGCAGTTACCGACAGGGGAATCAGCCCCAGCATTTT
-	TRBV6-5	-	TRBJ1-2	CASSSFGQYGYTF	TGTGCCAGCAGCTCCTTCGGACAGTATGGCTACACCTTC
-	TRBV20-1	-	TRBJ1-5	CSASRGNQPQHF	TGCAGTGCTAGTCGCGGCAATCAGCCCCAGCATTTT
-	TRBV6-1	-	TRBJ1-4	CASSEPTATNEKLFF	TGTGCCAGCAGTGAACCGACAGCAACTAATGAAAAACTGTTTTTT
-	TRBV11-3	TRBD1	TRBJ2-5	CASSRTGYLETQYF	TGTGCCAGCAGCCGGACAGGGTATCTTGAGACCCAGTACTTC
-	TRBV4-1	-	TRBJ2-7	CASSQESRGFYEQYF	TGCGCCAGCAGCCAAGAGAGTCGGGGGTTCTACGAGCAGTACTTC
-	TRBV7-9	TRBD1	TRBJ1-4	CASSFDRAREKLFF	TGTGCCAGCAGCTTCGACAGGGCCCGGGAAAAACTGTTTTTT
-	TRBV9	-	TRBJ1-5	CASSLSGSGNQPQHF	TGTGCCAGCAGCTTAAGCGGGTCCGGCAATCAGCCCCAGCATTTT
once	TRBV10-3	-	TRBJ1-3	CAISDMVRSSGNTIYF	TGTGCCATCAGTGATATGGTACGGAGCTCTGGAAACACCATATATTTT
-	TRBV5-1	-	TRBJ2-1	CASSFVGASSYNEQFF	TGCGCCAGCAGCTTCGTAGGGGCGAGTTCCTACAATGAGCAGTTCTTC